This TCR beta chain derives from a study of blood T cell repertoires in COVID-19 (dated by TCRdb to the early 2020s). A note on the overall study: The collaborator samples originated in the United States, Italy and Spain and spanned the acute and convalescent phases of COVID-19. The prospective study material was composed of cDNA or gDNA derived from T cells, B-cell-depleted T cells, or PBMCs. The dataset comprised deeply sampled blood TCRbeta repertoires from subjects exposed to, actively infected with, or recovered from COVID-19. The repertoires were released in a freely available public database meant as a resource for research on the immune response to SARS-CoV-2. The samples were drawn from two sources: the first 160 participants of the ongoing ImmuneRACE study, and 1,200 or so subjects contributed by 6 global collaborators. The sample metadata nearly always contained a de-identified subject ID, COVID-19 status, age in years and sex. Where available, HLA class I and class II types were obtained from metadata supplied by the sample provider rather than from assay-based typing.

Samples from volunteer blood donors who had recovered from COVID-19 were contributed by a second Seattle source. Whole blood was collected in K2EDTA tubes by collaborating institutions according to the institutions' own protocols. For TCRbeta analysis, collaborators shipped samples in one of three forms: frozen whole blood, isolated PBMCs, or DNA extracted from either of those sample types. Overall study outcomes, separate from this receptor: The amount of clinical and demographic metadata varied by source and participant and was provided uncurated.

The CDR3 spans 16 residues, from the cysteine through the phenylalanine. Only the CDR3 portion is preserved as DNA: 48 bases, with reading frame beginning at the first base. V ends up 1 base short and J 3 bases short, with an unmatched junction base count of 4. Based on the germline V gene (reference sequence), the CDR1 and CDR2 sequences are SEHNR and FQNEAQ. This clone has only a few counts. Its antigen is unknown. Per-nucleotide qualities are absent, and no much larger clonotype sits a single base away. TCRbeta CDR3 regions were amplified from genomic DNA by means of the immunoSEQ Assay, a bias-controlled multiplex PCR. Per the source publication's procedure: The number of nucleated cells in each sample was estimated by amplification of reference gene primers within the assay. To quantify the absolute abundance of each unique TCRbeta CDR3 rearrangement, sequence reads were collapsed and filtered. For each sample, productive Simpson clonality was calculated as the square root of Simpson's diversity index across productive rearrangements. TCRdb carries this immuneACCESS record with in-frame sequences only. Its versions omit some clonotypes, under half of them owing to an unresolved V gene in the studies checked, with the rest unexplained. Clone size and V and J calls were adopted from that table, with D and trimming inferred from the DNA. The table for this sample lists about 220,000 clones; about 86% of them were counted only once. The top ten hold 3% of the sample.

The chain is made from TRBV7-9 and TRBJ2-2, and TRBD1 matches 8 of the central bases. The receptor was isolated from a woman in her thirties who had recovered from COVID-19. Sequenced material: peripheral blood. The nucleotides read TGTGCCAGCAGCTTAGGGCAGGGGGCGTACACCGGGGAGCTGTTTTTT. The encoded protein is CASSLGQGAYTGELFF.